This T cell receptor (beta chain) is from a study of blood T cell repertoires in COVID-19 (TCRdb year 2020). Broadly, across the study: Collaborator samples came from the United States, Italy and Spain and covered acute and convalescent phases of COVID-19. The samples were drawn from two sources: the first 160 participants of the ongoing ImmuneRACE study, and 1,000 to 1,500 subjects contributed by 6 global collaborators. The prospective study material was composed of cDNA or gDNA derived from T cells, B-cell-depleted T cells, or PBMCs. Deeply sampled blood TCRbeta repertoires from subjects exposed to, actively infected with, or recovered from COVID-19 were included in the dataset. Nearly every sample came with metadata listing a de-identified subject ID, COVID-19 status, age in years and sex. Where available, HLA class I and class II types were taken from metadata supplied by the sample provider and were not determined by assay-based typing. The repertoires were released in a freely available public database intended as a resource for research on the immune response to SARS-CoV-2.

The immunoSEQ Assay, a bias-controlled multiplex PCR, was used to amplify TCRbeta CDR3 regions from genomic DNA. On the study's bioinformatics: The number of nucleated cells in each sample was estimated by amplification of reference gene primers within the assay. To quantify the absolute abundance of each unique TCRbeta CDR3 rearrangement, sequence reads were collapsed and filtered. For each sample, productive Simpson clonality was calculated as the square root of Simpson's diversity index across productive rearrangements. Entries here come from immuneACCESS through TCRdb and include only in-frame sequences with V and J called. Some clones fail to appear in such tables; in the studies checked, an unresolved V gene covers under half of the shortfall, and the cause of the remainder is unknown. That table supplies the V and J calls and clone size; D and trimming were determined from the DNA. The sample table contains 250,000 or so clones; only one count was recorded for about four fifths of them. The top ten clones comprise 8.9% of the sample.

V loses 1 base at its end and J loses 10 bases; junction bases beyond the gene matches: 6. Per the germline V gene (reference sequence), LGHDT is the CDR1 and YNNKEL is the CDR2. The CDR3 contains 15 residues, cysteine and phenylalanine counted. Here the CDR3 DNA is all that survives: 45 bases in frame from base 1. Study-level results and caveats: The amount of clinical and demographic metadata varied by source and participant and was provided uncurated.

The collaborating institutions used their own protocols to collect whole blood in K2EDTA tubes. For TCRbeta analysis, collaborators shipped samples as frozen whole blood, isolated PBMCs, or DNA extracted from either of those sample types. Points on this clone: Its antigen specificity is not known. It has no much larger one-base neighbor in the sample; base qualities were not kept.

The chain employs TRBV3-1 (or the pseudogene TRBV3-2) and TRBJ2-1, with 11 bases in between that match TRBD2. The specimen was peripheral blood. This receptor was taken from a man at least 80 years old with acute or convalescent COVID-19. The bases read TGTGCCAGCAGCCAAGCACTAGCGGGAGTGGGCGAGCAGTTCTTC. This encodes CASSQALAGVGEQFF.